The 22 T cell receptor beta chains below were found in one sample sequenced in a study of T cell responses to AZD1222 COVID-19 vaccine. Profiling relied on immunoSEQ multiplex PCR, and the TCRdb table lists in-frame clones only, not all of them. The sample has some 130,000 clones, about nine tenths seen once. The sequences come from peripheral blood, collected on day 0 of AZD1222 vaccination. The receptor set was obtained from an adult in good health.

The chain couples TRBV5-4 to TRBJ2-1; a possible D gene is TRBD1 (6 bases). The CDR3 is 17 amino acids. The ends were cut back, 4 bases at V and 7 bases at J, with 24 bases in the middle. CDR1 is SGHNT and CDR2 is YYREEE in the germline V gene (reference sequence). The CDR3 sequence is CASSPASTGRPRNEQFF. The CDR3 DNA reads as TGTGCCAGCAGCCCGGCGAGCACAGGGCGCCCCAGAAATGAGCAGTTCTTC.

This chain joins TRBV5-1 and TRBJ2-7; weak D call: TRBD1 (5 bases). Germline CDR1 is SGHRS and CDR2 is YFSETQ. The V and J ends lost 4 bases and 3 bases respectively, with 17 bases between them. CDR3 length: 15 amino acids. The CDR3 sequence is CASSPGSGFIYEQYF. CDR3 DNA sequence: TGCGCCAGCAGCCCTGGGTCAGGGTTTATCTACGAGCAGTACTTC.

The V call is TRBV19, the J call TRBJ1-6, with D perhaps matching TRBD1 (6 bases). Trimming removed 9 bases from V and 6 bases from J, with 12 bases in between. The CDR3 contains 13 residues. Looked up from germline, CDR1 is LNHDA and CDR2 is SQIVND (reference sequence). In DNA, the CDR3 is TGTGCCAGGTCCGACAGGCCTAATTCACCCCTCCACTTT. It translates to CARSDRPNSPLHF.

The V and J genes are TRBV28 and TRBJ2-1; weak D call: TRBD2 (7 bases). V was trimmed by 3 bases and J by 6 bases, leaving 15 bases between them. There are 15 residues in the CDR3. Germline V lookup: CDR1 MDHEN, CDR2 SYDVKM. The CDR3 sequence is CASSLHAGAGNEQFF. DNA for the CDR3: TGTGCCAGCAGTTTGCATGCGGGGGCTGGCAATGAGCAGTTCTTC.

The CDR3 DNA is TGTGCCAGCAGCCTCACGGACGACTCTGGAAACACCATATATTTT. This translates into CASSLTDDSGNTIYF. This rearrangement joins TRBV7-2 to TRBJ1-3; D not certain. Between the trimmed V and J ends, which lost 5 bases and 0 bases, there was a span of 11 bases. Germline values: CDR1 SGHTA, CDR2 FQGNSA. The CDR3 sequence is 15 residues long.

The genes are TRBV3-1 (or the pseudogene TRBV3-2) and TRBJ1-4; a possible D gene is TRBD1 (5 bases). CDR1 is LGHDT, CDR2 YNNKEL, per germline (reference sequence). The CDR3 consists of 14 residues. Trimming shortened V by 4 bases and J by 8 bases, and 14 bases separated the two germline ends. The CDR3 nucleotides are TGTGCCAGCAGCCCTCCGGGACGAGGGGAAAAACTGTTTTTT. Protein product: CASSPPGRGEKLFF.

The chain uses TRBV29-1 and TRBJ2-7, with no clear D. CDR1 SQVTM and CDR2 ANQGSEA come from the germline V gene. The CDR3 length is 16 residues. The ends were cut back, 4 bases at V and 5 bases at J, with 24 bases in the middle. CDR3 in amino acids: CSVGYGSGPPRNEQYF. The CDR3 coding sequence is TGCAGCGTTGGATACGGGTCCGGGCCACCACGGAACGAGCAGTACTTC.

This clone came up a few times. The chain is built from TRBV28 and TRBJ1-1, with a possible D match to TRBD1 (6 bases). V lost 2 bases to trimming and J lost 4 bases, with 11 bases between them. Germline-derived CDR1 and CDR2 are MDHEN and SYDVKM. The CDR3 has 14 amino acids. This CDR3 is CASSLDVGGTEAFF. The CDR3 bases are TGTGCCAGCAGTTTAGACGTAGGGGGCACTGAAGCTTTCTTT.

The chain recombines TRBV30 with TRBJ2-1; perhaps TRBD1 as D (5 bases). CDR3 size: 17 residues. Per germline, CDR1 GTSNPN and CDR2 SVGIG (reference sequence). The V end was cut by 3 bases, the J end by 1 base, with 19 bases between. CDR3 residues: CAWRTESACNSYNEQFF. The CDR3, as DNA: TGTGCCTGGAGGACAGAGTCCGCATGTAATTCCTACAATGAGCAGTTCTTC. The full variable domain, with the rest looked up from reference TRBV30 and TRBJ2-1, is SQTIHQWPATLVQPVGSPLSLECTVEGTSNPNLYWYRQAAGRGLQLLFYSVGIGQISSEVPQNLSASRPQDRQFILSSKKLLLSDSGFYLCAWRTESACNSYNEQFFGPGTRLTVL.

The CDR3 DNA is TGTGCCAGCAGTTACTCGGAGGCGGTGAATTCACCCCTCCACTTT. It is translated as CASSYSEAVNSPLHF. The chain joins TRBV6-5 to TRBJ1-6; D remains ambiguous. V shed 0 bases and J shed 7 bases, with 10 bases lying between them. This CDR3 region has 15 residues. Germline CDR1 reads MNHEY; CDR2 reads SVGAGI.

The chain is built from TRBV7-2 and TRBJ1-2; 10 bases are shared with TRBD1. The CDR3 is 17 residues long. Unmatched junction bases numbered 13, after V lost 7 bases and J lost 2 bases. Germline values: CDR1 SGHTA, CDR2 FQGNSA. This CDR3 is CASNIAGTGDLNYGYTF. The CDR3 coding sequence is TGTGCCAGCAACATAGCCGGGACAGGGGACTTAAACTATGGCTACACCTTC. Combining the CDR3 with reference TRBV7-2 and TRBJ1-2 gives the whole variable domain GAGVSQSPSNKVTEKGKDVELRCDPISGHTALYWYRQSLGQGLEFLIYFQGNSAPDKSGLPSDRFSAERTGGSVSTLTIQRTQQEDSAVYLCASNIAGTGDLNYGYTFGSGTRLTVV.

The chain couples TRBV28 to TRBJ2-1; D remains ambiguous. CDR1 is MDHEN, CDR2 SYDVKM, per germline. V shed 3 bases and J shed 3 bases, with 9 bases lying between them. The CDR3 is 14 amino acids. The chain's CDR3 is CASSFLAFYNEQFF. CDR3 coding DNA: TGTGCCAGCAGTTTTTTAGCATTCTACAATGAGCAGTTCTTC.

This clone was seen once. DNA of the CDR3: TGCGCCAGCAGCCAAGATCCCCACGGGACGGGTGGCTACACCTTC. This translates into CASSQDPHGTGGYTF. The gene calls are TRBV4-1 and TRBJ1-2; TRBD1 might be the D (5 bases). Trimming removed 0 bases at V and 7 bases at J, with 15 bases between. Germline CDR1 MGHRA, CDR2 YSYEKL. This CDR3 contains 15 residues.

Concerning this clone: The same CDR3 also results from other DNA sequences found in this sample. The V call is TRBV5-4, the J call TRBJ2-5; 9 positions match TRBD1. The CDR3 is 14 amino acids. V shed 4 bases and J 5 bases; nucleotides not matched to a gene: 6. Germline V gene data show CDR1 as SGHNT and CDR2 as YYREEE (reference sequence). As DNA, the CDR3 is TGTGCCAGCAGCCTACAGGGGGCCGGGGAGACCCAGTACTTC. It translates to CASSLQGAGETQYF.

The rearrangement joins TRBV5-4 to TRBJ2-2, with D uncertain. V was shortened by 4 bases and J by 1 base, with 5 bases between the two germline ends. The germline V gene encodes CDR1 SGHNT and CDR2 YYREEE (reference sequence). CDR3 size: 13 residues. Here the CDR3 DNA reads TGTGCCAGCAGCCGACAGAACACCGGGGAGCTGTTTTTT. This encodes CASSRQNTGELFF.

The table lists this clone with a count of one. V usage is TRBV28 and J usage is TRBJ2-5; D is ambiguous. Trimming stripped 5 bases from V and 5 bases from J, with 9 bases between. Germline-derived CDR1 and CDR2 are MDHEN and SYDVKM. This CDR3 region has 12 residues. CDR3: CASSPTLETQYF. In DNA form, the CDR3 reads TGTGCCAGCAGTCCGACCCTGGAGACCCAGTACTTC. The full variable domain, completed using reference TRBV28 and TRBJ2-5, is DVKVTQSSRYLVKRTGEKVFLECVQDMDHENMFWYRQDPGLGLRLIYFSYDVKMKEKGDIPEGYSVSREKKERFSLILESASTNQTSMYLCASSPTLETQYFGPGTRLLVL.

In its sample, this clone was seen once. The rearrangement uses TRBV11-2 and TRBJ1-5; D call uncertain. Germline CDR1 and CDR2: SGHAT and FQNNGV. V lost 1 base and J 6 bases, leaving 4 bases between the germline ends. The CDR3 has 12 amino acids. The CDR3 region is CASSLVGQPQHF. CDR3 sequence (DNA): TGTGCCAGCAGCTTAGTTGGTCAGCCCCAGCATTTT.

V is TRBV19 and J is TRBJ1-5, with unresolved D. With 7 bases removed from V and 5 bases from J, the gap between germline ends came to 9 bases. The CDR3 length is 12 residues. The V gene's germline CDR1 is LNHDA and CDR2 SQIVND (reference sequence). In nucleotides, the CDR3 is TGTGCCAGTAAGGCAGGAGATCAGCCCCAGCATTTT. This translates into CASKAGDQPQHF.

The chain has TRBV19 and TRBJ2-7; D perhaps matches TRBD2 (7 bases). Trimming left V 10 bases short and J 3 bases short, with 22 bases between. The CDR3 consists of 15 residues. Germline values: CDR1 LNHDA, CDR2 SQIVND (reference sequence). CDR3 in amino acids: CATSTLGGAGYEQYF. The CDR3 bases are TGTGCCACTTCCACGTTAGGGGGGGCAGGCTACGAGCAGTACTTC.

The V call is TRBV2, the J call TRBJ2-2; 9 bases map to TRBD2. Looked up from germline, CDR1 is SNHLY and CDR2 is FYNNEI. J lost 2 bases, V lost 6 bases, and 4 bases had no gene match. The CDR3 is 15 residues long. The CDR3 spells CASSPTSGNTGELFF. In DNA, the CDR3 is TGTGCCAGCAGCCCGACTAGCGGAAACACCGGGGAGCTGTTTTTT.

The rearrangement joins TRBV2 to TRBJ1-5, with D uncertain. Germline CDR1 and CDR2: SNHLY and FYNNEI. V lost 2 bases, J lost 6 bases, and 14 bases lay in between. This CDR3 spans 15 amino acids. The CDR3 coding sequence is TGTGCCAGCAGTGAAACGACGGTGAGGAGTCAGCCCCAGCATTTT. Translated: CASSETTVRSQPQHF.

J is TRBJ2-7 and V is TRBV7-2, with D maybe TRBD2 (6 bases). Trimming shortened V by 2 bases and J by 3 bases, and 26 bases separated the two germline ends. The CDR3 is 19 amino acids. Germline V gene data show CDR1 as SGHTA and CDR2 as FQGNSA. DNA of the CDR3: TGTGCCAGCAGCTTAATCGACGGGACCAGGCGCGTGCGGGACTACGAGCAGTACTTC. It codes for CASSLIDGTRRVRDYEQYF.